What follows describes a single T cell receptor (beta chain). Its target is unknown. These data are taken from a study of cytotoxic CD8 clonotypes in ibrutinib-treated CLL. Study findings and constraints: Public clonotypes, an uncommon group, contracted or remained stable on treatment.

The authors obtained roughly 2 micrograms of genomic DNA from cryopreserved PBMCs for TCR beta libraries. Sequencing used immunoSEQ multiplex PCR; TCRdb keeps in-frame clones, though not all of them. The sample contains about 57,000 clones, approximately 60% of which appear only once. The V end lost 4 bases, the J end lost 5 bases, and 7 bases lay between the germline ends. Germline-derived CDR1 and CDR2 are KGHSH and LQKENI. The CDR3 loop spans 12 amino acids. This sequence joins TRBV18 and TRBJ2-3; D might be TRBD1 (6 bases). The sequencing here drew on PBMCs, taken after 24 months of ibrutinib treatment. This receptor was taken from a human donor with chronic lymphocytic leukemia. The CDR3 coding sequence is TGTGCCAGCTCACTAGGGGGAGATACGCAGTATTTT. Amino acids: CASSLGGDTQYF.